The 16 T cell receptor beta chains listed next were all sequenced from one sample in a study of beta chain features in type 1 diabetes. The isolated RNA, all of it, was reverse transcribed, so expressed TCRB transcripts were what got sequenced. The table came from immunoSEQ multiplex PCR; TCRdb's copy has only in-frame clones and leaves some out. The sample shows under 950,000 clones, 15% to 20% of them seen only once. Sequenced sample: naive CD4+ T cells from blood. These receptor sequences come from a woman aged 18-29 years in good health.

This clone has more than one count but fewer than ten. This chain connects TRBV2 to TRBJ2-5, with TRBD1 matching 7 bases. This CDR3 region has 15 residues. The trim removed 6 bases at V and 1 base at J, leaving 8 bases unmatched. The germline V gene has CDR1 SNHLY and CDR2 FYNNEI. The CDR3 region has the DNA TGTGCCAGCAGCGAACCCGGGACAGCCCAAGAGACCCAGTACTTC. This gives the protein CASSEPGTAQETQYF.

The gene calls are TRBV11-2 and TRBJ2-1; D call uncertain. The CDR3 length is 14 residues. Germline CDR1 is SGHAT and CDR2 is FQNNGV. The ends were cut back, 5 bases at V and 2 bases at J, with 10 bases in the middle. The CDR3 nucleotides are TGTGCCAGCAGCCGAAGCTCCCCCTACAATGAGCAGTTCTTC. It translates to CASSRSSPYNEQFF.

The table lists this clone with many counts. V is TRBV23-1 and J is TRBJ1-4; TRBD1 matches at 9 bases. TRBV23-1 is recorded as an ORF, its role being uncertain. The CDR3 sequence is 14 residues long. Trimming took 8 bases from V and 8 from J; bases not matched to a gene: 9. The CDR3 DNA is TGCGCCAGCGGCACCGGGACAGGGTTAGAAAAACTGTTTTTT. Its protein product is CASGTGTGLEKLFF.

In its sample, this clone was seen a few times. This chain connects TRBV28 to TRBJ2-7; D is unresolved. The germline gives CDR1 MDHEN, CDR2 SYDVKM. The CDR3 totals 13 residues. V was pared by 6 bases and J by 4 bases, with 13 bases between. The CDR3 loop is CASSPPPRYEQYF. The CDR3 DNA follows: TGTGCCAGCAGCCCACCTCCCCGGTACGAGCAGTACTTC.

This chain links TRBV4-3 with TRBJ2-2; D possibly corresponds to TRBD2 (6 bases). CDR1 is LGHNA and CDR2 is YSLEER in the germline V gene. The CDR3 is 17 residues long. The V end lost 2 bases, the J end lost 2 bases, and 15 bases lay between the germline ends. The CDR3 region is CASSQYGAGGNTGELFF. The CDR3 bases are TGCGCCAGCAGCCAATATGGCGCCGGGGGAAACACCGGGGAGCTGTTTTTT.

This clone showed up just a few times. The V call is TRBV5-1, the J call TRBJ2-3, with D uncertain. This CDR3 region has 12 residues. V was clipped by 7 bases and J by 2 bases, with 8 bases between them. Looked up from germline, CDR1 is SGHRS and CDR2 is YFSETQ. CDR3 loop: CASGADTDTQYF. CDR3 in DNA: TGCGCCAGCGGAGCAGACACAGATACGCAGTATTTT. Together with reference TRBV5-1 and TRBJ2-3, the CDR3 gives the full variable domain: KAGVTQTPRYLIKTRGQQVTLSCSPISGHRSVSWYQQTPGQGLQFLFEYFSETQRNKGNFPGRFSGRQFSNSRSEMNVSTLELGDSALYLCASGADTDTQYFGPGTRLTVL.

This clone was counted only a few times. V usage is TRBV6-5 and J usage is TRBJ2-3; the match to TRBD2 covers 7 bases. There are 14 residues in the CDR3. The germline V gene encodes CDR1 MNHEY and CDR2 SVGAGI. Trimming removed 2 bases from V and 3 bases from J; junction bases left unmatched: 2. CDR3 sequence: CASSYARETDTQYF. The CDR3 DNA reads as TGTGCCAGCAGTTACGCGCGGGAGACAGATACGCAGTATTTT.

This clone was found a few times. This chain links TRBV15 with TRBJ1-5; D gene uncertain. Trimming removed 4 bases at V and 11 bases at J, with 15 bases between. CDR3 size: 13 residues. CDR1 and CDR2 (germline): LNHNV, YYDKDF (reference sequence). The CDR3 nucleotides read TGTGCCACCAGCAACCTTCTTCCCGCGGCCCAGCATTTT. The encoded protein is CATSNLLPAAQHF.

This clone was detected only a few times. Distinct nucleotide sequences in the sample also encode this CDR3. This chain links TRBV7-2 with TRBJ2-3; maybe TRBD2 (6 bases). The CDR3 runs to 15 residues. The V and J ends lost 3 bases and 0 bases respectively, with 10 bases between them. Germline-derived CDR1 and CDR2 are SGHTA and FQGNSA. The CDR3, as DNA: TGTGCCAGCAGCTTTAGCGGAACCAGCACAGATACGCAGTATTTT. Amino acid sequence: CASSFSGTSTDTQYF.

In its sample, this clone was seen a few times. The chain has TRBV19 and TRBJ2-1, with a tentative D call TRBD2 (6 bases). CDR1 is LNHDA and CDR2 is SQIVND in the germline V gene (reference sequence). This CDR3 comprises 14 residues. The V end was cut by 4 bases, the J end by 9 bases, with 16 bases between. CDR3 nucleotide sequence: TGTGCCAGTAGTACTATGGGCGGGGTTGGTGAGCAGTTCTTC. This translates into CASSTMGGVGEQFF.

The V call is TRBV7-9, the J call TRBJ2-5; 11 nucleotides match TRBD1. Germline V lookup: CDR1 SEHNR, CDR2 FQNEAQ (reference sequence). There are 16 residues in the CDR3. The J segment lost 5 bases and the V segment lost 5 bases, leaving 10 bases of the junction unmatched. The CDR3 protein is CASSPSGQGASETQYF. For the CDR3, the DNA is TGTGCCAGCAGCCCCTCAGGACAGGGGGCATCGGAGACCCAGTACTTC.

The DNA for the CDR3 is TGTGCCAGTAATGATCTGTTTAGGGCTCAGCCCCAGCATTTT. Its protein is CASNDLFRAQPQHF. This rearrangement joins TRBV19 to TRBJ1-5; D uncertain. From germline, CDR1 is LNHDA and CDR2 SQIVND (reference sequence). Trimming shortened V by 7 bases and J by 6 bases, and 16 bases separated the two germline ends. The CDR3 runs to 14 residues.

This clone occurred once. This chain joins TRBV28 and TRBJ2-3; D ambiguous. V was cut by 5 bases and J by 4 bases, with 13 bases left in between. The CDR3 contains 14 residues. The germline V gene encodes CDR1 MDHEN and CDR2 SYDVKM. The CDR3 DNA follows: TGTGCCAGCAGTCGAAACCAGCCCCCAGATACGCAGTATTTT. It codes for CASSRNQPPDTQYF.

In its sample, this clone was seen a few times. The chain uses TRBV6-5 and TRBJ2-1, with TRBD2 identical over 8 bases. Germline CDR1 reads MNHEY; CDR2 reads SVGAGI. The CDR3 totals 14 residues. The V and J ends lost 6 bases and 1 base, in that order; junction bases with no gene match: 2. As DNA, the CDR3 is TGTGCCAGCAGAGTAGCGGGGTCCTACAATGAGCAGTTCTTC. Translated, it gives CASRVAGSYNEQFF.

The chain's CDR3 is CASSPTSGSLDEQYF. CDR3 nucleotides: TGTGCCAGCTCACCGACTAGCGGGAGCCTGGACGAGCAGTACTTC. The chain uses TRBV18 and TRBJ2-7; TRBD2 agrees at 12 bases. Germline values: CDR1 KGHSH, CDR2 LQKENI. Trimming at V came to 3 bases and at J to 5 bases, leaving 5 bases not matched to a gene. The CDR3 spans 15 residues.

The V gene is TRBV6-6, the J gene TRBJ1-1; TRBD1 is a possible D gene (5 bases). Per the germline V gene, CDR1 is MNHNY and CDR2 is SVGAGI (reference sequence). The length of the CDR3 is 14 residues. V gave up 4 bases and J gave up 1 base, with 10 bases separating them. CDR3 in amino acids: CASSWNRRNTEAFF. CDR3 DNA: TGTGCCAGCAGTTGGAACAGGAGGAACACTGAAGCTTTCTTT.